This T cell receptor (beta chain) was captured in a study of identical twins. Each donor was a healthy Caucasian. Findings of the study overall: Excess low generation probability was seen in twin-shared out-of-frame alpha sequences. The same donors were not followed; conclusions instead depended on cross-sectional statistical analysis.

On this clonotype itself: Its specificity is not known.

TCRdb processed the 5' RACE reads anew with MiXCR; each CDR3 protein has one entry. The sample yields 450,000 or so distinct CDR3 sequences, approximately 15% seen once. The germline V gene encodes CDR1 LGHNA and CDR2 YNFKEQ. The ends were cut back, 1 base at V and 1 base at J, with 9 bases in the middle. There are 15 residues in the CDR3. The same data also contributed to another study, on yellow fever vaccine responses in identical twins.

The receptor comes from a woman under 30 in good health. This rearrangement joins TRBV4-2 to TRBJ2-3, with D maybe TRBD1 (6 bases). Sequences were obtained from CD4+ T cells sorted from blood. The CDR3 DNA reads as TGTGCCAGCAGCCAAGGGCGACAGGGCACAGATACGCAGTATTTT. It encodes CASSQGRQGTDTQYF.